This T cell receptor (beta chain) was found in a study of blood T cells in healthy people across ages. On this clonotype: As yet, its antigen is unknown.

Germline V lookup: CDR1 SQVTM, CDR2 ANQGSEA. This CDR3 region has 13 residues. Trimming shortened V by 7 bases and J by 10 bases, and 20 bases separated the two germline ends. General study findings and limits: Estimates based on one million T cells were treated as lower bounds. For the donors, CMV status was unknown and possibly confounded expanded clonotype changes.

Total RNA was extracted at no less than 5.5 micrograms per sample. A J-beta primer mix and a sample-barcoded 5' primer were used in a second PCR of about 7 to 12 cycles. TCRdb reprocessed the 5' RACE reads with MiXCR, giving one entry per CDR3 protein. The sample records around 750,000 distinct CDR3 sequences, approximately 55% being singletons. The receptor's source is a man at least 80 years old in good health. The rearrangement uses TRBV29-1 and TRBJ2-1; maybe TRBD1 (5 bases). The sample was blood. The CDR3 protein is CSGGEDRGLEQFF. CDR3 sequence (DNA): TGCAGCGGGGGCGAGGACCGCGGCCTAGAGCAGTTCTTC.